This entry features one T cell receptor beta chain sequence. What it recognizes is unknown. Trimming pared 0 bases from V and 4 bases from J, leaving 6 bases between. This CDR3 contains 13 residues. Germline assignment: CDR1 SGHTA and CDR2 FQGNSA. TCRdb keeps only in-frame clones here, not all; method: immunoSEQ multiplex PCR. The sample lists around 66,000 clones, around 95% seen once, with roughly 2.9% in the top ten. The data derive from a study of T cells after posttransplantation cyclophosphamide. Whole-study findings and limits: Recipient CMV seropositivity and CMV reactivation strongly tracked TRB clonality.

This sequence was found in a woman aged 25 to 39 in good health and a related stem cell transplant donor. Sequencing was carried out using PBMCs. The J gene is TRBJ2-5, the V gene TRBV7-2; unclear D gene. This CDR3 reads CASSLARTETQYF. The CDR3 nucleotides read TGTGCCAGCAGCTTAGCCCGTACAGAGACCCAGTACTTC. Full variable domain (remainder filled in from reference TRBV7-2 and TRBJ2-5): GAGVSQSPSNKVTEKGKDVELRCDPISGHTALYWYRQSLGQGLEFLIYFQGNSAPDKSGLPSDRFSAERTGGSVSTLTIQRTQQEDSAVYLCASSLARTETQYFGPGTRLLVL.